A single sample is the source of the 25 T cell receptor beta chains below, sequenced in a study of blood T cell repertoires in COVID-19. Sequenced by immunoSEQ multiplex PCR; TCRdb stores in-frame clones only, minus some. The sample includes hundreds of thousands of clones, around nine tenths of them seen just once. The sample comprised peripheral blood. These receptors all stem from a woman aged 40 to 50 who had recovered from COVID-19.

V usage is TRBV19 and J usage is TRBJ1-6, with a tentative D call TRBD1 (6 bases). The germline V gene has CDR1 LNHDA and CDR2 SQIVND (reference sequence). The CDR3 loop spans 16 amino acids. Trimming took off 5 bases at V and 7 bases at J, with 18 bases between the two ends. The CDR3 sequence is CASSSTGGASNSPLHF. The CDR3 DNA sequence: TGTGCCAGTAGTTCGACGGGGGGCGCCAGCAATTCACCCCTCCACTTT.

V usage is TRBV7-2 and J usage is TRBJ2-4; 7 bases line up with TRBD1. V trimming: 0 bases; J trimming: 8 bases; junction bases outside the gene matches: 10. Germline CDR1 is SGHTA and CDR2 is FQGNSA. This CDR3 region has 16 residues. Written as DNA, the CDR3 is TGTGCCAGCAGCTTAGCGGGCAGGGGGTTCGGGGACATTCAGTACTTC. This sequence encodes CASSLAGRGFGDIQYF.

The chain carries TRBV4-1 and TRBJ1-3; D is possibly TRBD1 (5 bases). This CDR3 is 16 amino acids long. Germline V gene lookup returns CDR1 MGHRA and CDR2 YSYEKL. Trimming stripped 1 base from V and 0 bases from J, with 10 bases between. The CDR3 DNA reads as TGCGCCAGCAGCCAAGCATGGGGCAGCTCTGGAAACACCATATATTTT. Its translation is CASSQAWGSSGNTIYF.

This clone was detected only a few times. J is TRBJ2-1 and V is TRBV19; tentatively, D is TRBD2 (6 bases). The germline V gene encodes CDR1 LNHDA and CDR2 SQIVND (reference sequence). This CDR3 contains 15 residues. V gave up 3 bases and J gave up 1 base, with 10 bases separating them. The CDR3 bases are TGTGCCAGTAGTATGGGGGGTAGGTCCTACAATGAGCAGTTCTTC. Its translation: CASSMGGRSYNEQFF.

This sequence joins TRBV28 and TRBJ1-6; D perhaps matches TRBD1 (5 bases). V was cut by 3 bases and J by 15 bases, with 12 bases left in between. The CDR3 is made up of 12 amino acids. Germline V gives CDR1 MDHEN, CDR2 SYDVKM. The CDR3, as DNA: TGTGCCAGCAGTTTCTACCCAGGGCTCCTCCACTTT. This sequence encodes CASSFYPGLLHF.

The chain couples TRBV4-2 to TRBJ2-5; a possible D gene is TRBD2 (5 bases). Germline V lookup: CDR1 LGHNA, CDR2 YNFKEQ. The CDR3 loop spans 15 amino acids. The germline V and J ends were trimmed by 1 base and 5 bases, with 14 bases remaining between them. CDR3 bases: TGTGCCAGCAGCCAAGGAAAACTAGATGAGGAGACCCAGTACTTC. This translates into CASSQGKLDEETQYF.

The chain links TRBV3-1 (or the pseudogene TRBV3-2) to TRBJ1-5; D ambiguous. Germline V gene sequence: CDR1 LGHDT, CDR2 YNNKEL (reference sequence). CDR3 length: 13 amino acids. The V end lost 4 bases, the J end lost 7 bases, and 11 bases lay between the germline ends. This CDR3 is CASSPIGGQPQHF. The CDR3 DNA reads TGTGCCAGCAGCCCAATCGGAGGACAGCCCCAGCATTTT.

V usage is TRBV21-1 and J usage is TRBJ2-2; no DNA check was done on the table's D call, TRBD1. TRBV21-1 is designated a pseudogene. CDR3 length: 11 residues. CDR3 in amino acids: CAGPKAGELFF. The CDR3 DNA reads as TGTGCCGGGCCGAAGGCCGGGGAGCTGTTTTTT.

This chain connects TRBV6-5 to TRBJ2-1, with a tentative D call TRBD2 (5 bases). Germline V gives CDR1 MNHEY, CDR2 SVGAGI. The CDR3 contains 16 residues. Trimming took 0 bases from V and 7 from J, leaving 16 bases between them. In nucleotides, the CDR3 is TGTGCCAGCAGTTACTCAAGCGGTTCCCTTGGGAATGAGCAGTTCTTC. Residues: CASSYSSGSLGNEQFF.

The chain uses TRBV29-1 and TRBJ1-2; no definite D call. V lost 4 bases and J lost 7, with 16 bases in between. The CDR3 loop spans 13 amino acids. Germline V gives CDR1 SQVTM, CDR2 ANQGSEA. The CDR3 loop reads CSVGVGQAGGYTF. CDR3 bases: TGCAGCGTTGGAGTGGGTCAGGCCGGTGGCTACACCTTC.

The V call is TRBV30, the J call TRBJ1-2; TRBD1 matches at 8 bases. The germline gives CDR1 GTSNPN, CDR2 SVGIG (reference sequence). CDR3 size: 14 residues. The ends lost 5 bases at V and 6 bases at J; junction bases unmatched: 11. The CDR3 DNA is TGTGCCTGGCTAAGGACAGGGAGAAGGGATGGCTACACCTTC. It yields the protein CAWLRTGRRDGYTF.

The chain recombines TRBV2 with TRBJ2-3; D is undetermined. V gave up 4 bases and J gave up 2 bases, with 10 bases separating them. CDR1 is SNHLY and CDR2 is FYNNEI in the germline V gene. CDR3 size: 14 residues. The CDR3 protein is CASSVLGYTDTQYF. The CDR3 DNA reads TGTGCCAGCAGTGTTCTCGGTTACACAGATACGCAGTATTTT.

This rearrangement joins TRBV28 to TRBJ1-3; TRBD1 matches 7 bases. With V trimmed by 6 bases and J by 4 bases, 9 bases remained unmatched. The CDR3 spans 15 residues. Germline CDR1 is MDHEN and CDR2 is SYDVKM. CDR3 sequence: CASRPEQGRGNTIYF. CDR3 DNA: TGTGCCAGCAGGCCTGAACAGGGGCGGGGAAACACCATATATTTT.

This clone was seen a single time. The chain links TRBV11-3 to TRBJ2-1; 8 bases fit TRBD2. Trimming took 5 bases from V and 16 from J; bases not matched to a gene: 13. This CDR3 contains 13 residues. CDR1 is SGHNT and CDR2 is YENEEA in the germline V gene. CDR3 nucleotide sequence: TGTGCCAGCAGCCTCTCGACTAGCGCGTTTATTTTCTTC. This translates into CASSLSTSAFIFF.

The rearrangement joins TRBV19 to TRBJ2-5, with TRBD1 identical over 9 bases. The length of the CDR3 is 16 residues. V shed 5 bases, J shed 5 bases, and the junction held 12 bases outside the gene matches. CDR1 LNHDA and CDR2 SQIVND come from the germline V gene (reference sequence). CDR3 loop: CASSLAGTGTGETQYF. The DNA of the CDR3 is TGTGCCAGTAGTTTAGCCGGGACAGGGACGGGTGAGACCCAGTACTTC.

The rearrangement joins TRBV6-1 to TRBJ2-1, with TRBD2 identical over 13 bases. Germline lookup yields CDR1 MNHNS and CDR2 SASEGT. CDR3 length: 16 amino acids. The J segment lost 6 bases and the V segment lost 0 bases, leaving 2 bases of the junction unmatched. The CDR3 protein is CASSEARTSGGNEQFF. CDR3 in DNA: TGTGCCAGCAGTGAAGCTCGGACTAGCGGGGGCAATGAGCAGTTCTTC.

The CDR3 protein is CASSSTVNEKLFF. The CDR3 DNA reads TGTGCCAGTAGTTCGACAGTAAATGAAAAACTGTTTTTT. The chain has TRBV19 and TRBJ1-4, with D perhaps TRBD1 (5 bases). This CDR3 has 13 residues. Germline V gene data show CDR1 as LNHDA and CDR2 as SQIVND (reference sequence). Trimming shortened V by 5 bases and J by 5 bases, and 9 bases separated the two germline ends.

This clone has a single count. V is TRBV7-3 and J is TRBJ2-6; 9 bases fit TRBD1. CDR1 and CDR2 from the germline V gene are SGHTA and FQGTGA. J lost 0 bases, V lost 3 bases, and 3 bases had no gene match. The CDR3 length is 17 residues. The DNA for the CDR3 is TGTGCCAGCAGCTTTACAGGGGGCCGCTCTGGGGCCAACGTCCTGACTTTC. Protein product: CASSFTGGRSGANVLTF.

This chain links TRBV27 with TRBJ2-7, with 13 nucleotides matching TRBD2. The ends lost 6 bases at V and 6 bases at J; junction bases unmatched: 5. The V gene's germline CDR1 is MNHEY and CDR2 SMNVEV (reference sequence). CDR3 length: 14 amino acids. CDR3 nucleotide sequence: TGTGCCAGCAGACTAGCGGGAGGGCAATCCGAGCAGTACTTC. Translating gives CASRLAGGQSEQYF.

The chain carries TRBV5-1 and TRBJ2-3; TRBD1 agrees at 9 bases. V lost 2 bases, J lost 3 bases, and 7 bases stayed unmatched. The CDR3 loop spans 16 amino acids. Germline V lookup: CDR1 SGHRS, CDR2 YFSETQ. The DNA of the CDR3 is TGCGCCAGCAGCTTAATGGGACAGGGAGCTACAGATACGCAGTATTTT. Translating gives CASSLMGQGATDTQYF.

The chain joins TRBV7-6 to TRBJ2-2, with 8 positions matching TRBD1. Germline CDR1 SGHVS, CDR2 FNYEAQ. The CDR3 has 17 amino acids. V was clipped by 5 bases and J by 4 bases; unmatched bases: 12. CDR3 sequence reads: CASSPQTGGISTGELFF. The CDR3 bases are TGTGCCAGCAGCCCACAAACAGGGGGAATCTCCACCGGGGAGCTGTTTTTT.

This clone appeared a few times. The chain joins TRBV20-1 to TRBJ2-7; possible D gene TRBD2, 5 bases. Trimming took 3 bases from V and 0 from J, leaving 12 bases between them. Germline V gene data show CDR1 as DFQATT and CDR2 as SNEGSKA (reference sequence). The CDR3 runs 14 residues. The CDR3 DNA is TGCAGTGCTAGTCGAGACACTAGCTCCTACGAGCAGTACTTC. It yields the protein CSASRDTSSYEQYF.

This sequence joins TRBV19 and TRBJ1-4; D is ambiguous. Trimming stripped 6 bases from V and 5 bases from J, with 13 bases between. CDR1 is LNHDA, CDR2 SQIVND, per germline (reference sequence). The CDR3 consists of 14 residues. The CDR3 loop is CASRVGGRNEKLFF. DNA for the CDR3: TGTGCCAGTAGGGTAGGCGGCCGGAATGAAAAACTGTTTTTT.

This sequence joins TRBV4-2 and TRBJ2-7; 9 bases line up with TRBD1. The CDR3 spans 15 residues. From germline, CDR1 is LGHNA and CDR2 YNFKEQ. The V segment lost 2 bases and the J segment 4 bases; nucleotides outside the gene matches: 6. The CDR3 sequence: CASSQQGQGLYEQYF. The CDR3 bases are TGTGCCAGCAGCCAACAGGGACAGGGTTTGTACGAGCAGTACTTC.

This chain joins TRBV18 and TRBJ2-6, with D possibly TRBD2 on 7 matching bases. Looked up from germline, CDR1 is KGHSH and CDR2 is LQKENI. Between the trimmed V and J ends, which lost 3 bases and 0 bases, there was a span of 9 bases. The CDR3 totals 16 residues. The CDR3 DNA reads TGTGCCAGCTCACCGGGGGGGGCCTCTGGGGCCAACGTCCTGACTTTC. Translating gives CASSPGGASGANVLTF.